The TCR beta chain under discussion was sequenced for a study of identifying expanded T cells in peripheral blood. Healthy donors had no documented immune events, such as infections, while sampled. The CDR3 totals 14 residues. V lost 2 bases and J lost 1; bases outside the gene matches: 3. The germline CDR1 and CDR2 sequences are SQVTM and ANQGSEA. Regarding the study as a whole: Clone count variance between roughly 2-week samples rose with total template count. Technical replicates showed around 1.3 changed clones; around 2 weeks roughly 18; four weeks 19.

Measured with immunoSEQ multiplex PCR; TCRdb has only the in-frame clones, and not every one. The data contain 70,000 or so clones, roughly 90% of them singletons. About this clone: Antigen specificity is unknown.

The TCR comes from a person aged 18 to 75 in good health. The sample comprised blood. The V gene is TRBV29-1, the J gene TRBJ2-3; 7 nucleotides line up with TRBD2. In DNA form, the CDR3 reads TGCAGCGTTGAATGGGAGGGCCGCACAGATACGCAGTATTTT. This encodes CSVEWEGRTDTQYF.